This entry is about one T cell receptor (beta chain). This record comes from a study of CD8 T cells in Susac syndrome. TEMRA cells were FACS-enriched, with CD8+ and CD4+ T cells isolated negatively. Germline CDR1 SGHDT, CDR2 YYEEEE. The CDR3 spans 15 residues. Deletions cut 1 base from V and 2 bases from J, with 10 bases between. With random hexamers, roughly 0.45 to 1 ug RNA was reverse transcribed. An immunoSEQ multiplex PCR generated amplified TCR beta CDR3 products spanning 54 Vbeta and 13 Jbeta. TCRdb re-derived calls from the immunoSEQ multiplex PCR reads in MiXCR, one entry per CDR3 protein. The sample lists some 150,000 distinct CDR3 sequences, roughly 95% seen once, with 0.065% to 0.1% in the top ten.

This receptor was obtained from a human donor in good health. Sequenced input: CD4+ T cells from PBMCs. The chain joins TRBV5-6 to TRBJ2-1, with a weak D call TRBD2 (5 bases). Written as DNA, the CDR3 is TGTGCCAGCAGCTTGTCAGTACTAGCCTACAATGAGCAGTTCTTC. It specifies CASSLSVLAYNEQFF. The whole variable domain, filled in from reference TRBV5-6 and TRBJ2-1, reads DAGVTQSPTHLIKTRGQQVTLRCSPKSGHDTVSWYQQALGQGPQFIFQYYEEEERQRGNFPDRFSGHQFPNYSSELNVNALLLGDSALYLCASSLSVLAYNEQFFGPGTRLTVL.